The next 30 T cell receptor beta chains were all read from a single sample in a study of blood T cell repertoires in COVID-19 (dated by TCRdb to 2018 to 2021). Library creation used the immunoSEQ multiplex PCR assay. TCRdb took over this immuneACCESS table, retaining in-frame rearrangements with V and J assigned. Such tables are incomplete; in checked studies, under half of the missing clones stem from an unresolved V gene, and the remainder is unexplained. The sample table shows some 290,000 clones, and roughly nine tenths are seen once. In total, the top ten clones hold more than 9% of the sample. Sequenced: PBMCs or T cells enriched from blood (not recorded which). The receptors here all came from a woman aged 25 to 39 who had recovered from COVID-19.

J is TRBJ1-4 and V is TRBV30, with D maybe TRBD1 (5 bases). The germline CDR1 and CDR2 sequences are GTSNPN and SVGIG (reference sequence). The CDR3 is 14 residues long. Trimming removed 2 bases at V and 6 bases at J, with 13 bases between. Here the CDR3 DNA reads TGTGCCTGGAGTCCGGACAATAGCCATGAAAAACTGTTTTTT. It yields the protein CAWSPDNSHEKLFF. The variable domain in full, completed from reference TRBV30 and TRBJ1-4, reads SQTIHQWPATLVQPVGSPLSLECTVEGTSNPNLYWYRQAAGRGLQLLFYSVGIGQISSEVPQNLSASRPQDRQFILSSKKLLLSDSGFYLCAWSPDNSHEKLFFGSGTQLSVL.

This rearrangement joins TRBV19 to TRBJ2-7, with D possibly TRBD2 on 5 matching bases. Germline V gives CDR1 LNHDA, CDR2 SQIVND (reference sequence). V was clipped by 8 bases and J by 2 bases, with 13 bases between them. The CDR3 extends over 13 amino acids. CDR3 in amino acids: CASLDYITYEQYF. The CDR3 bases are TGTGCCAGTCTAGACTACATCACCTACGAGCAGTACTTC.

V is TRBV6-5 and J is TRBJ1-1, with D unclear. CDR3 length: 12 residues. CDR1 is MNHEY and CDR2 is SVGAGI in the germline V gene. Deletions cut 5 bases from V and 4 bases from J, with 8 bases between. The CDR3 loop is CASSPVTTEAFF. In DNA, the CDR3 is TGTGCCAGCAGTCCAGTAACCACTGAAGCTTTCTTT.

The rearrangement uses TRBV2 and TRBJ2-1, with 11 bases fitting TRBD2. Germline trimming cut 3 bases from V and 2 bases from J; bases unmatched to any gene: 9. The germline V gene encodes CDR1 SNHLY and CDR2 FYNNEI. The CDR3 runs to 18 residues. The CDR3 sequence is CASSDRLAGPVTYNEQFF. The DNA of the CDR3 is TGTGCCAGCAGTGATAGACTAGCGGGACCAGTGACCTACAATGAGCAGTTCTTC.

J is TRBJ1-1 and V is TRBV5-1, with D perhaps matching TRBD1 (6 bases). CDR1 and CDR2 (germline): SGHRS, YFSETQ. V gave up 4 bases and J gave up 1 base, with 20 bases separating them. The CDR3 contains 17 residues. CDR3 sequence reads: CASSPPPGAIWNTEAFF. CDR3 bases: TGCGCCAGCAGCCCTCCCCCAGGGGCCATTTGGAACACTGAAGCTTTCTTT.

The chain joins TRBV9 to TRBJ2-7; 8 nucleotides agree with TRBD1. Unmatched junction bases numbered 7, after V lost 2 bases and J lost 6 bases. Per the germline V gene, CDR1 is SGDLS and CDR2 is YYNGEE. CDR3 length: 14 amino acids. The CDR3 region has the DNA TGTGCCAGCAGCGTGACAGGGGAGGACTCCGAGCAGTACTTC. Its protein is CASSVTGEDSEQYF.

The CDR3 bases are TGCGCCAGCAGCTTGGCAGGGGGCAAAAATCAGCCCCAGCATTTT. Translated, it gives CASSLAGGKNQPQHF. The J gene is TRBJ1-5, the V gene TRBV5-1, with 8 bases fitting TRBD1. CDR1 and CDR2 from the germline V gene are SGHRS and YFSETQ. CDR3 length equals 15 residues. Unmatched junction bases numbered 3, after V lost 0 bases and J lost 4 bases.

This chain links TRBV28 with TRBJ2-1; 8 bases map to TRBD2. The CDR3 has 16 residues. V was pared by 4 bases and J by 0 bases, with 5 bases of the junction left unmatched. Germline lookup yields CDR1 MDHEN and CDR2 SYDVKM. The CDR3, as DNA: TGTGCCAGCAGTTATAGCGGGAAAAGCTCCTACAATGAGCAGTTCTTC. Amino acid sequence: CASSYSGKSSYNEQFF.

This chain connects TRBV7-2 to TRBJ1-2; D is unresolved. Germline loops: CDR1 SGHTA, CDR2 FQGNSA. The V gene lost 3 bases and the J gene lost 4 bases, with 15 bases spanning the gap. The CDR3 is made up of 15 amino acids. The CDR3 coding sequence is TGTGCCAGCAGCTTCCGTGCTGAACTCATCTATGGCTACACCTTC. Translating gives CASSFRAELIYGYTF. Based on the CDR3 plus reference TRBV7-2 and TRBJ1-2, the full variable domain is GAGVSQSPSNKVTEKGKDVELRCDPISGHTALYWYRQSLGQGLEFLIYFQGNSAPDKSGLPSDRFSAERTGGSVSTLTIQRTQQEDSAVYLCASSFRAELIYGYTFGSGTRLTVV.

The V call is TRBV5-8, the J call TRBJ2-1; D is possibly TRBD1 (6 bases). CDR1 and CDR2 (germline): SGHTS, YDEGEE. There are 15 residues in the CDR3. The ends were cut back, 1 base at V and 4 bases at J, with 12 bases in the middle. Here the CDR3 DNA reads TGTGCCAGCAGCTTGATTACAGGGCTTTACAATGAGCAGTTCTTC. This gives the protein CASSLITGLYNEQFF.

The V gene is TRBV2, the J gene TRBJ1-2, with 10 positions matching TRBD1. This CDR3 spans 14 amino acids. V trimming: 7 bases; J trimming: 5 bases; junction bases outside the gene matches: 7. Germline CDR1 is SNHLY and CDR2 is FYNNEI. The DNA for the CDR3 is TGTGCCAGCATGAGGGACAGGGGATGGTATGGCTACACCTTC. It translates to CASMRDRGWYGYTF. Combining the CDR3 with reference TRBV2 and TRBJ1-2 gives the whole variable domain EPEVTQTPSHQVTQMGQEVILRCVPISNHLYFYWYRQILGQKVEFLVSFYNNEISEKSEIFDDQFSVERPDGSNFTLKIRSTKLEDSAMYFCASMRDRGWYGYTFGSGTRLTVV.

CDR3 nucleotides: TGTGCCAGCCGGGAAAAATATCTAGCGGGAGGACCCTACGAGCAGTACTTC. Translated, it gives CASREKYLAGGPYEQYF. V and J are TRBV2 and TRBJ2-7, with 11 bases aligning to TRBD2. Germline trimming cut 8 bases from V and 2 bases from J; bases unmatched to any gene: 14. CDR3 length: 17 residues. CDR1 is SNHLY and CDR2 is FYNNEI in the germline V gene.

The J gene is TRBJ1-5, the V gene TRBV29-1; no clear D gene. The CDR3 extends over 14 amino acids. V lost 7 bases to trimming and J lost 0 bases, with 13 bases between them. Germline V gene sequence: CDR1 SQVTM, CDR2 ANQGSEA. DNA of the CDR3: TGCAGCGCAGGAGAAGCCGATAGCAATCAGCCCCAGCATTTT. This encodes CSAGEADSNQPQHF.

This chain joins TRBV7-3 and TRBJ2-3, with 7 bases identical to TRBD2. Germline V gene data show CDR1 as SGHTA and CDR2 as FQGTGA. The CDR3 loop spans 12 amino acids. Trimming at V came to 4 bases and at J to 6 bases, leaving 1 base not matched to a gene. CDR3 loop: CASSSGGDTQYF. The CDR3 region has the DNA TGTGCCAGCAGCTCCGGGGGGGATACGCAGTATTTT.

This clone has only a few counts. The rearrangement uses TRBV19 and TRBJ1-5; 9 bases map to TRBD1. This CDR3 comprises 17 residues. CDR1 is LNHDA, CDR2 SQIVND, per germline (reference sequence). Trimming cost V 7 bases and J 6 bases; bases outside gene matches: 16. The CDR3, as DNA: TGTGCCAGTAATATTGGACCGGGACAGGGAGTATTTCAGCCCCAGCATTTT. Its translation: CASNIGPGQGVFQPQHF.

This clone came up once. The chain couples TRBV27 to TRBJ2-1; possible D gene TRBD1, 6 bases. CDR1 and CDR2 (germline): MNHEY, SMNVEV (reference sequence). The CDR3 contains 16 residues. Trimming removed 5 bases from V and 1 base from J, with 15 bases in between. CDR3 residues: CASSPRGDRSYNEQFF. In DNA form, the CDR3 reads TGTGCCAGCAGTCCCAGGGGTGATAGGTCCTACAATGAGCAGTTCTTC.

The chain joins TRBV6-4 to TRBJ2-3, with 8 bases matching TRBD2. The trim removed 2 bases at V and 3 bases at J, leaving 7 bases unmatched. The CDR3 sequence is 16 residues long. CDR1 is MRHNA and CDR2 is SNTAGT in the germline V gene. In nucleotides, the CDR3 is TGTGCCAGCAGTGACGAGGCGGGCGGGAGGACAGATACGCAGTATTTT. It specifies CASSDEAGGRTDTQYF.

V gene TRBV15 combines with J gene TRBJ2-7, with TRBD2 identical over 7 bases. CDR1 is LNHNV, CDR2 YYDKDF, per germline (reference sequence). V lost 6 bases to trimming and J lost 3 bases; unmatched junction nucleotides: 5. This CDR3 has 13 amino acids. CDR3 residues: CATSRTSYYEQYF. The CDR3 DNA follows: TGTGCCACCAGTCGGACTAGTTACTACGAGCAGTACTTC.

The chain carries TRBV27 and TRBJ2-1, with TRBD2 identical over 11 bases. V dropped 2 bases and J dropped 4; count of bases not matched to a gene: 4. The CDR3 is made up of 16 amino acids. Germline lookup yields CDR1 MNHEY and CDR2 SMNVEV (reference sequence). In nucleotides, the CDR3 is TGTGCCAGCAGTTTAGGGGGACTAGCGGCTTACAATGAGCAGTTCTTC. Its translation: CASSLGGLAAYNEQFF.

The rearrangement joins TRBV7-2 to TRBJ1-1, with 7 bases aligning to TRBD1. The CDR3 extends over 14 amino acids. CDR1 is SGHTA, CDR2 FQGNSA, per germline. Trimming cost V 4 bases and J 6 bases; bases outside gene matches: 8. The CDR3 nucleotides read TGTGCCAGCAGCTCGAGGACAGGAGGGGCTGAAGCTTTCTTT. This encodes CASSSRTGGAEAFF.

V usage is TRBV5-4 and J usage is TRBJ1-3; D gene unclear. V was clipped by 1 base and J by 2 bases, with 13 bases between them. Germline values: CDR1 SGHNT, CDR2 YYREEE (reference sequence). The length of the CDR3 is 16 residues. In DNA form, the CDR3 reads TGTGCCAGCAGCTTGCGGGGTGGTTTCGCTGGAAACACCATATATTTT. Amino acids: CASSLRGGFAGNTIYF.

This clone showed up just once. The chain uses TRBV19 and TRBJ2-1, with D tentatively TRBD2 (6 bases). V shed 2 bases and J shed 7 bases, with 15 bases lying between them. This CDR3 has 15 residues. Per germline, CDR1 LNHDA and CDR2 SQIVND (reference sequence). DNA for the CDR3: TGTGCCAGTAGTATAAGGGTCGGGAGTATTAATGAGCAGTTCTTC. Protein product: CASSIRVGSINEQFF.

This clone was seen once. This chain joins TRBV19 and TRBJ1-3, with D possibly TRBD1 on 5 matching bases. Per the germline V gene, CDR1 is LNHDA and CDR2 is SQIVND (reference sequence). V shed 3 bases and J shed 2 bases, with 23 bases lying between them. This CDR3 has 19 amino acids. The DNA of the CDR3 is TGTGCCAGTAGTATGGGAAGTGGAGGGACGGAGGTGCCTGGAAACACCATATATTTT. Translated: CASSMGSGGTEVPGNTIYF.

The rearrangement joins TRBV18 to TRBJ1-6; no clear D. Germline-derived CDR1 and CDR2 are KGHSH and LQKENI. V was cut by 1 base and J by 3 bases, with 4 bases left in between. This CDR3 has 14 amino acids. The CDR3 bases are TGTGCCAGCTCACCACAACACTATAATTCACCCCTCCACTTT. The encoded protein is CASSPQHYNSPLHF.

This clone was observed a few times. This chain joins TRBV9 and TRBJ2-5, with 8 bases lining up with TRBD2. The CDR3 totals 16 residues. The V segment lost 4 bases and the J segment 0 bases; nucleotides outside the gene matches: 8. Germline CDR1 reads SGDLS; CDR2 reads YYNGEE. DNA of the CDR3: TGTGCCAGCAGCCCCCGGGGGGGGCCCTACCAAGAGACCCAGTACTTC. It is translated as CASSPRGGPYQETQYF.

V and J are TRBV25-1 and TRBJ2-7, with 7 positions matching TRBD1. With V trimmed by 3 bases and J by 2 bases, 7 bases remained unmatched. Per germline, CDR1 MGHDK and CDR2 SYGVNS. This CDR3 is built from 15 residues. The CDR3 loop is CASSDVTGDPYEQYF. CDR3 nucleotides: TGTGCCAGCAGTGACGTAACAGGGGATCCCTACGAGCAGTACTTC.

V gene TRBV18 combines with J gene TRBJ2-2, with a tentative D call TRBD1 (6 bases). The CDR3 has 15 amino acids. Germline V gene lookup returns CDR1 KGHSH and CDR2 LQKENI. V was shortened by 6 bases and J by 1 base, with 12 bases between the two germline ends. The CDR3 DNA reads TGTGCCAGCTCGCAGGGACACCGGAACACCGGGGAGCTGTTTTTT. Its protein is CASSQGHRNTGELFF. The entire variable domain, with the rest obtained from reference TRBV18 and TRBJ2-2, is as follows: NAGVMQNPRHLVRRRGQEARLRCSPMKGHSHVYWYRQLPEEGLKFMVYLQKENIIDESGMPKERFSAEFPKEGPSILRIQQVVRGDSAAYFCASSQGHRNTGELFFGEGSRLTVL.

The rearrangement links TRBV5-6 to TRBJ2-3, with unresolved D. CDR1 is SGHDT and CDR2 is YYEEEE in the germline V gene. Deletions cut 4 bases from V and 1 base from J, with 16 bases between. CDR3 length: 16 amino acids. CDR3 DNA: TGTGCCAGCAGCCCCCTGGGCCCAAGAGGCACAGATACGCAGTATTTT. Translating it yields CASSPLGPRGTDTQYF.

The chain recombines TRBV28 with TRBJ2-7, with 7 bases matching TRBD2. CDR3 length: 16 amino acids. V gave up 5 bases and J gave up 3 bases; unmatched junction bases: 13. Germline lookup yields CDR1 MDHEN and CDR2 SYDVKM. The CDR3 DNA is TGTGCCAGCAGTGGGCGCGGGAGACCAGACAACTACGAGCAGTACTTC. It is translated as CASSGRGRPDNYEQYF.

This rearrangement joins TRBV10-3 to TRBJ1-2; D might be TRBD1 (6 bases). The CDR3 covers 11 residues. V dropped 11 bases and J dropped 8 bases, with 15 bases sitting between them. Germline V gives CDR1 ENHRY, CDR2 SYGVKD. The CDR3 DNA is TGTGCCTCCGGCCCCACAGGGGGCTACACCTTC. Translation gives CASGPTGGYTF.